The present T cell receptor beta chain was sequenced within a study of blood T cell repertoires in COVID-19. The protocol was immunoSEQ multiplex PCR, while the TCRdb copy is restricted to in-frame clones and leaves out a portion. This repertoire shows 200,000 to 250,000 clones, about four fifths found once; its top ten account for about 3.2%. Between the trimmed V and J ends, which lost 2 bases and 0 bases, there was a span of 10 bases. Per germline, CDR1 KGHSH and CDR2 LQKENI. The CDR3 consists of 15 residues. Cohorts were determined from participant-reported clinical history. The V gene is TRBV18, the J gene TRBJ1-1; D might be TRBD1 (6 bases). The TCR was taken from an older woman who had recovered from COVID-19. The source material was PBMCs or T cells enriched from blood (not recorded which). CDR3 protein: CASSPSTGVNTEAFF. DNA for the CDR3: TGTGCCAGCTCACCATCGACAGGAGTGAACACTGAAGCTTTCTTT. Based on the CDR3 plus reference TRBV18 and TRBJ1-1, the full variable domain is NAGVMQNPRHLVRRRGQEARLRCSPMKGHSHVYWYRQLPEEGLKFMVYLQKENIIDESGMPKERFSAEFPKEGPSILRIQQVVRGDSAAYFCASSPSTGVNTEAFFGQGTRLTVV.